This T cell receptor (beta chain) is from a study of blood T cells in healthy people across ages. This clonotype has only a few counts. Its antigen is not identified. The use of a sample-barcoded 5' primer and a J-beta primer mix characterized a second PCR of about 6 to 11 cycles. MiXCR, applied by TCRdb to the 5' RACE reads, yields one record per CDR3 protein. This table holds roughly 1,800,000 distinct CDR3 sequences, less than 50% found once. Study conclusions and caveats: Across the age range, TCR beta diversity per million T cells fell in a roughly linear way.

CDR1 and CDR2 (germline): SNHLY, FYNNEI. Trimming took off 5 bases at V and 0 bases at J, with 11 bases between the two ends. The CDR3 is made up of 15 amino acids. The sample comprised blood. This receptor was obtained from a middle-aged woman in good health. The chain uses TRBV2 and TRBJ2-1, with D uncertain. The CDR3 DNA reads as TGTGCCAGCAGTCGTTTGTCCGACTCCTACAATGAGCAGTTCTTC. It translates to CASSRLSDSYNEQFF. The full variable domain, completed using reference TRBV2 and TRBJ2-1, is EPEVTQTPSHQVTQMGQEVILRCVPISNHLYFYWYRQILGQKVEFLVSFYNNEISEKSEIFDDQFSVERPDGSNFTLKIRSTKLEDSAMYFCASSRLSDSYNEQFFGPGTRLTVL.